Following are 10 T cell receptor beta chains from one sample sequenced in a study of cytomegalovirus exposure and HLA in healthy donors. The table came from immunoSEQ multiplex PCR; TCRdb's copy has only in-frame clones and leaves some out. In the table there are about 270,000 clones, 65% to 90% of which are singletons. Sequencing was done on a sample of PBMCs. The receptors shown here come from a woman under 30 in good health and CMV-seronegative.

The chain links TRBV11-2 to TRBJ2-1; 7 nucleotides match TRBD1. The CDR3 is made up of 15 amino acids. From germline, CDR1 is SGHAT and CDR2 FQNNGV. V gave up 5 bases and J gave up 1 base; unmatched junction bases: 5. The CDR3: CASSLGRGSYNEQFF. CDR3 bases: TGTGCCAGCAGCCTTGGCAGGGGGTCCTACAATGAGCAGTTCTTC.

This rearrangement joins TRBV9 to TRBJ2-7; 11 nucleotides agree with TRBD2. Germline CDR1 reads SGDLS; CDR2 reads YYNGEE. This CDR3 has 14 residues. V was pared by 4 bases and J by 7 bases, with 7 bases of the junction left unmatched. The CDR3 coding sequence is TGTGCCAGCAGCCGTAGCGGGGGGGCCGGGGAGCAGTACTTC. Translated: CASSRSGGAGEQYF.

V gene TRBV5-4 combines with J gene TRBJ1-1, with D hard to call. In germline, CDR1 is SGHNT, CDR2 YYREEE (reference sequence). CDR3 length: 12 amino acids. V shed 3 bases and J shed 5 bases, with 8 bases lying between them. CDR3 coding DNA: TGTGCCAGCAGCTCTCCACTGACTGAAGCTTTCTTT. This sequence encodes CASSSPLTEAFF.

As regards this clone: Other nucleotide sequences from this sample produce the same CDR3. The rearrangement links TRBV7-3 to TRBJ1-1, with D tentatively TRBD1 (6 bases). There are 13 residues in the CDR3. CDR1 is SGHTA and CDR2 is FQGTGA in the germline V gene. With 1 base removed from V and 5 bases from J, the gap between germline ends came to 8 bases. The CDR3 nucleotides read TGTGCCAGCAGCTTAAGGCAGGGGACTGAAGCTTTCTTT. This encodes CASSLRQGTEAFF.

The chain couples TRBV30 to TRBJ1-1; D possibly corresponds to TRBD1 (5 bases). The CDR3 runs to 13 residues. The germline V gene encodes CDR1 GTSNPN and CDR2 SVGIG (reference sequence). V lost 3 bases, J lost 3 bases, and 11 bases lay in between. The CDR3 protein is CAWSRDWDTEAFF. CDR3 nucleotides: TGTGCCTGGAGCAGGGACTGGGACACTGAAGCTTTCTTT.

The chain recombines TRBV6-1 with TRBJ1-5; no definite D call. Germline V lookup: CDR1 MNHNS, CDR2 SASEGT. This CDR3 region has 14 residues. Trimming pared 8 bases from V and 4 bases from J, leaving 15 bases between. The CDR3 sequence is CASLGPSINQPQHF. Written as DNA, the CDR3 is TGTGCCAGCCTTGGGCCTTCTATAAATCAGCCCCAGCATTTT.

This rearrangement joins TRBV11-2 to TRBJ2-1; D might be TRBD2 (5 bases). The CDR3 runs 16 residues. V lost 4 bases, J lost 0 bases, and 13 bases lay in between. The germline V gene has CDR1 SGHAT and CDR2 FQNNGV. The CDR3 DNA reads TGTGCCAGCAGCTCAAGAGCGGAGAGCTCCTACAATGAGCAGTTCTTC. It encodes CASSSRAESSYNEQFF.

This chain connects TRBV7-3 to TRBJ2-2, with D possibly matching TRBD2 (6 bases). Germline V lookup: CDR1 SGHTA, CDR2 FQGTGA. The CDR3 has 15 residues. Trimming pared 5 bases from V and 6 bases from J, leaving 16 bases between. DNA for the CDR3: TGTGCCAGCAGCCCCGGGGGACGGCGACCCGGGGAGCTGTTTTTT. Its protein product is CASSPGGRRPGELFF.

This clone occurred once. J is TRBJ1-5 and V is TRBV7-9; 9 bases line up with TRBD1. Germline-derived CDR1 and CDR2 are SEHNR and FQNEAQ (reference sequence). Losses at the gene ends were 0 bases for V and 5 bases for J; bases not matched to a gene: 11. The CDR3 totals 18 residues. CDR3 region: CASSLAKDRGRRDQPQHF. The CDR3 bases are TGTGCCAGCAGCTTAGCGAAGGACAGGGGACGGAGAGATCAGCCCCAGCATTTT. The whole variable domain, remainder taken from reference TRBV7-9 and TRBJ1-5, is DTGVSQNPRHKITKRGQNVTFRCDPISEHNRLYWYRQTLGQGPEFLTYFQNEAQLEKSRLLSDRFSAERPKGSFSTLEIQRTEQGDSAMYLCASSLAKDRGRRDQPQHFGDGTRLSIL.

The V and J genes are TRBV10-3 and TRBJ2-7; TRBD1 might be the D (6 bases). Trimming stripped 11 bases from V and 0 bases from J, with 14 bases between. This CDR3 is 13 amino acids long. Germline CDR1 is ENHRY and CDR2 is SYGVKD. In DNA, the CDR3 is TGTGCCGCAGCCCGGGACAACTCCTACGAGCAGTACTTC. This encodes CAAARDNSYEQYF.